Detailed here is one T cell receptor (beta chain). Germline V CDR1 and CDR2: MDHEN, SYDVKM. With 6 bases removed from V and 3 bases from J, the gap between germline ends came to 18 bases. The CDR3 has 15 amino acids. The data originate from a study of blood T cell repertoires in COVID-19. Overall study: Samples came from the United States, Italy and Spain, spanning acute and convalescent COVID-19. In each case, the material was cDNA or gDNA derived from T cells, B-cell-depleted T cells, or PBMCs.

Patients in Seattle were enrolled during active infection, then followed longitudinally. In the original analysis: Estimates of nucleated cell counts were drawn from the amplification of reference gene primers. Data came from immunoSEQ multiplex PCR; TCRdb stores just in-frame clones and leaves some out. Clonal size and the V and J genes are those of that table, whereas D and trimming came from the DNA. The data show 350,000 to 450,000 clones, 70% to 90% seen once. The sequence derives from a woman aged 40-49 years with COVID-19, enrolled during active disease. The V gene is TRBV28, the J gene TRBJ2-7, with D unresolved. The sequencing input was peripheral blood. CDR3 loop: CASRIMTGALYEQYF. The CDR3 DNA reads TGTGCCAGCAGAATTATGACCGGAGCCCTCTACGAGCAGTACTTC.